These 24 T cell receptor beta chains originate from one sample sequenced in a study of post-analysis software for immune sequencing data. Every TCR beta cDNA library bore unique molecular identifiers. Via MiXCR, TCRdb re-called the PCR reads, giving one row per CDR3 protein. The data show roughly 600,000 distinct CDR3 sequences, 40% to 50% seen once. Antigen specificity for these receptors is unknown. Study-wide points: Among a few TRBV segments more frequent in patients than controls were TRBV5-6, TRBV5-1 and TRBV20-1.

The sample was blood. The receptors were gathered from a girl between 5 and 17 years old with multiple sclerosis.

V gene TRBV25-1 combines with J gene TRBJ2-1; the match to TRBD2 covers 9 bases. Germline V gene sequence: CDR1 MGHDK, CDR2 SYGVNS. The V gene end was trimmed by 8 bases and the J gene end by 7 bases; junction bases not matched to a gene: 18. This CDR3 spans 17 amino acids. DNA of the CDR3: TGTGCCAGCGAGGGGCTAGCGGGGAAGGGGAAATTGAATGAGCAGTTCTTC. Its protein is CASEGLAGKGKLNEQFF.

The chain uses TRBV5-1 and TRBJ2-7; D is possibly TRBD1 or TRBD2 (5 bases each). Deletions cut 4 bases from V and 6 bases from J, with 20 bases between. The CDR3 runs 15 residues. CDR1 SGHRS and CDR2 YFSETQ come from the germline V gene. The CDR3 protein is CASSRTPGQGVEQYF. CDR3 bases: TGCGCCAGCAGCCGGACCCCGGGGCAGGGTGTCGAGCAGTACTTC.

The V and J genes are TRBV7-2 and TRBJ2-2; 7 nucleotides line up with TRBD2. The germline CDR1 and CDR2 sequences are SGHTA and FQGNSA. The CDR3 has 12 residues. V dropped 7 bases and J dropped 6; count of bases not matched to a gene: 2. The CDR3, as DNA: TGTGCCAGCACCCTAGCGGCCGGGGAGCTGTTTTTT. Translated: CASTLAAGELFF.

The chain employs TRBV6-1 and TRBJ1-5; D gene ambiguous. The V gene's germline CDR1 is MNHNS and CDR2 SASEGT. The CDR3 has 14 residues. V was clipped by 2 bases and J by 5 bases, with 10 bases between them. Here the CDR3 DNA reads TGTGCCAGCAGTGAAACTTCAGTTTATCAGCCCCAGCATTTT. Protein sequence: CASSETSVYQPQHF.

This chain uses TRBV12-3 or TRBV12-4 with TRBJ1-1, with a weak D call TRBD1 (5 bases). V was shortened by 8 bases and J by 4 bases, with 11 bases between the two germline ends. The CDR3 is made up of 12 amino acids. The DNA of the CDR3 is TGTGCCAGCCACACGGGACCCACTGAAGCTTTCTTT. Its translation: CASHTGPTEAFF.

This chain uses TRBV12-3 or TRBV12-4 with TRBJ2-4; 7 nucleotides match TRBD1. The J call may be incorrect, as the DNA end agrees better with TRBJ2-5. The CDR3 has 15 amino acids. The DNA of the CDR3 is TGTGCCAGCAGTGCAATAAGACAGGGTACGAAGACCCAGTACTTC. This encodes CASSAIRQGTKTQYF.

For the CDR3, the DNA is TGTGCCAGCAGTTCGGGCGGAGAGGGTCGGAACACTGAAGCTTTCTTT. This sequence encodes CASSSGGEGRNTEAFF. This chain links TRBV5-6 with TRBJ1-1; no reliable D call. Germline V gene lookup returns CDR1 SGHDT and CDR2 YYEEEE. There are 16 residues in the CDR3. Between the trimmed V and J ends, which lost 5 bases and 1 base, there was a span of 18 bases.

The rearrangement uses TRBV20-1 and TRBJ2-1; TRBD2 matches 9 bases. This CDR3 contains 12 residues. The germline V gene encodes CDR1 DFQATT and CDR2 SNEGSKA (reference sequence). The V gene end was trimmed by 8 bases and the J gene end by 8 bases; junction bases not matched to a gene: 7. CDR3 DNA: TGCAGTACCAAGGGACTAGCCTATGAGCAGTTCTTC. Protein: CSTKGLAYEQFF.

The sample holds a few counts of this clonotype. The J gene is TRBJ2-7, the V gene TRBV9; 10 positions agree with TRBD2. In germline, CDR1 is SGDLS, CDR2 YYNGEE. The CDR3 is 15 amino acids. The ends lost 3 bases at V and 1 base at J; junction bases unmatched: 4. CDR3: CASSEGLARSYEQYF. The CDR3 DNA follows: TGTGCCAGCAGCGAGGGACTAGCGAGATCCTACGAGCAGTACTTC.

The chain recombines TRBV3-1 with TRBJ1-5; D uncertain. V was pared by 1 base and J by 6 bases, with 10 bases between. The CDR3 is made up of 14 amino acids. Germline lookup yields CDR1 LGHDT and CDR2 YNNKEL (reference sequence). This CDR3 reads CASSQAPAAQPQHF. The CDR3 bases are TGTGCCAGCAGCCAAGCACCGGCGGCTCAGCCCCAGCATTTT.

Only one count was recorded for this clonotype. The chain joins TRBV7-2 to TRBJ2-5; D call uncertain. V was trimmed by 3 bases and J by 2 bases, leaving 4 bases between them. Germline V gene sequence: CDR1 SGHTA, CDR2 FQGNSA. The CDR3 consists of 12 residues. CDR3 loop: CASSFQQETQYF. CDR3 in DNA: TGTGCCAGCAGCTTCCAACAAGAGACCCAGTACTTC.

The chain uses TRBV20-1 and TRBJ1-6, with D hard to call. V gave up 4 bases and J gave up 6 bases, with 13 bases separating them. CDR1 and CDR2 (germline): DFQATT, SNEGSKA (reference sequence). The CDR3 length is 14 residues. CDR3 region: CSATVAQINSPLHF. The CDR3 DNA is TGCAGTGCTACCGTGGCGCAGATTAATTCACCCCTCCACTTT.

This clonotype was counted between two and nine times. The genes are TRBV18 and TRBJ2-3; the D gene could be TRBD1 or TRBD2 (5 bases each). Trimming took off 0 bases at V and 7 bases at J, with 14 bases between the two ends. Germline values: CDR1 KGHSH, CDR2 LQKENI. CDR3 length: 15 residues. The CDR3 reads CASSPPREGPYTQYF. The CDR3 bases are TGTGCCAGCTCACCACCCCGCGAGGGGCCCTATACGCAGTATTTT.

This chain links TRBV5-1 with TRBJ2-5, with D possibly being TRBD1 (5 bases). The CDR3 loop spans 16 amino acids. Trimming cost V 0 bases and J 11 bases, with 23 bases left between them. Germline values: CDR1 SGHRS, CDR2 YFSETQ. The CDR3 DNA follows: TGCGCCAGCAGCTTGGCCGCAGGGCCTGGTCGCAATGAGCAGTACTTC. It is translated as CASSLAAGPGRNEQYF.

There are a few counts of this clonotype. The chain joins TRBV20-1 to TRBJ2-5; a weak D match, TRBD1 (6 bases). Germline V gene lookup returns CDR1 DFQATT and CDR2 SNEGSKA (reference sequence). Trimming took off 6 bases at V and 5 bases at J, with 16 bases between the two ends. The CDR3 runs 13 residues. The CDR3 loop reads CSATPQGSETQYF. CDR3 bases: TGCAGTGCAACCCCACAGGGAAGTGAGACCCAGTACTTC.

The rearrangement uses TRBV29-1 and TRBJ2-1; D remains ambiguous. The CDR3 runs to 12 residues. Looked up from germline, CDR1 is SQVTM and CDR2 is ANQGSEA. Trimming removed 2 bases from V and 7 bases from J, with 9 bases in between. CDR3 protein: CSVEPSMNEQFF. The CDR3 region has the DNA TGCAGCGTTGAACCCTCTATGAATGAGCAGTTCTTC.

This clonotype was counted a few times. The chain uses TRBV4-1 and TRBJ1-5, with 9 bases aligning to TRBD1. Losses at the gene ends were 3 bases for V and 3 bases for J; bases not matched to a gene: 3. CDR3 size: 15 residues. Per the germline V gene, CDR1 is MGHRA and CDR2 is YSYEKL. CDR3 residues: CASSQTGGHNQPQHF. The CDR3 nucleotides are TGCGCCAGCAGCCAGACAGGGGGGCACAATCAGCCCCAGCATTTT.

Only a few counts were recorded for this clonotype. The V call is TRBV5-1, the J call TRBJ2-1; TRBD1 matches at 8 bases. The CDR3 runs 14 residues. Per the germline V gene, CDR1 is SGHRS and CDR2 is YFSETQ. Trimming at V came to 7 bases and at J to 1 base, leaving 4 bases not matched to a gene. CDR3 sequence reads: CASGRTGSYNEQFF. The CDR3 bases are TGCGCCAGCGGAAGGACAGGGTCCTACAATGAGCAGTTCTTC.

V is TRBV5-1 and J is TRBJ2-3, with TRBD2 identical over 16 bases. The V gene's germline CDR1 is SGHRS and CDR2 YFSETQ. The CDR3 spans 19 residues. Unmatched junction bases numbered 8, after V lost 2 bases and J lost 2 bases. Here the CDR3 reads CASSFSGTSGRAITDTQYF. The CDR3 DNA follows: TGCGCCAGCAGCTTCTCCGGGACTAGCGGGAGGGCCATCACAGATACGCAGTATTTT.

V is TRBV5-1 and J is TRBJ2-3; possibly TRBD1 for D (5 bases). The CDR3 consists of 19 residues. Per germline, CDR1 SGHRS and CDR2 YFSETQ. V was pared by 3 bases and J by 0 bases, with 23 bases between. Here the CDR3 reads CASSSRTVGPTSSTDTQYF. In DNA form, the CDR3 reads TGCGCCAGCAGCTCTAGGACCGTGGGGCCAACATCTAGCACAGATACGCAGTATTTT. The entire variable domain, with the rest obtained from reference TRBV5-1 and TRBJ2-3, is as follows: KAGVTQTPRYLIKTRGQQVTLSCSPISGHRSVSWYQQTPGQGLQFLFEYFSETQRNKGNFPGRFSGRQFSNSRSEMNVSTLELGDSALYLCASSSRTVGPTSSTDTQYFGPGTRLTVL.

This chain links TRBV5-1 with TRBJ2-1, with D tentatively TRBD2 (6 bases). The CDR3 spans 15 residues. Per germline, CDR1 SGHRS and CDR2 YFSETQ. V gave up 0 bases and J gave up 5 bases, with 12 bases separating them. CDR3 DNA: TGCGCCAGCAGCTTGGCGGGACTTTTCGACAATGAGCAGTTCTTC. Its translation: CASSLAGLFDNEQFF.

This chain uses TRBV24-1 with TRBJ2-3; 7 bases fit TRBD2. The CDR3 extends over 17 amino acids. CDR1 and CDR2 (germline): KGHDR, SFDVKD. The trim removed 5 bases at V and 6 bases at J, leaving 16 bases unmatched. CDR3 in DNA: TGTGCCACCAGTGTAAGTGCGGGAGTACCCTTGTGGGATACGCAGTATTTT. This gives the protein CATSVSAGVPLWDTQYF.

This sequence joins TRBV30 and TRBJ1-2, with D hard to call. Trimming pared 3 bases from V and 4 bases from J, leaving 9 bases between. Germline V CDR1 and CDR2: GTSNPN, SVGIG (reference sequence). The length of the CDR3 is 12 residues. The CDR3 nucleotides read TGTGCCTGGAGGAGGGTCGGCTATGGCTACACCTTC. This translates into CAWRRVGYGYTF.

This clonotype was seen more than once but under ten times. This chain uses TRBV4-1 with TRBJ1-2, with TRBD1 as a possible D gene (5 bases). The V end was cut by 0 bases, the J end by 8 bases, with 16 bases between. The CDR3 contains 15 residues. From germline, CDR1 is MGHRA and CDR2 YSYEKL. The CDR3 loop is CASSQDGSQGYGYTF. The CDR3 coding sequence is TGCGCCAGCAGCCAAGATGGTTCGCAGGGATACGGCTACACCTTC.